A selection of T cell receptor beta chains follows, all from one sample in a study of blood T cell repertoires in COVID-19. Repertoires were generated with immunoSEQ multiplex PCR, while TCRdb's copy carries only in-frame clones and drops some. The table records around 140,000 clones, around 89% of them present only once. Sequenced material: peripheral blood. Source of these receptors: a man aged 55 to 70 with active or convalescent COVID-19. The CDR3 runs from the conserved cysteine through the conserved F or W. Fields, in order: D gene, J gene, clone size, V gene, CDR3 protein, CDR3 DNA. A D gene is named only where the DNA matches it firmly. The listing skips clone size in some rows; elsewhere it reads once, few, many or a size class.

NA TRBJ1-2 NA TRBV7-2 CASRRGQLYGYTF TGTGCCAGCAGACGCGGACAGCTCTATGGCTACACCTTC
TRBD1 TRBJ1-2 NA TRBV28 CASSFIITGGDTF TGTGCCAGCAGTTTTATTATTACAGGGGGTGACACCTTC
NA TRBJ2-7 NA TRBV25-1 CASRDFSSYEQYF TGTGCCAGCCGGGACTTCAGCTCCTACGAGCAGTACTTC
TRBD2 TRBJ2-5 once TRBV19 CASSPRVAGGIETQYF TGTGCCAGTAGTCCGCGAGTAGCGGGAGGTATTGAGACCCAGTACTTC
NA TRBJ1-1 NA TRBV6-2/TRBV6-3 CASSYPAAGTEAFF TGTGCCAGCAGTTACCCCGCGGCAGGGACTGAAGCTTTCTTT
NA TRBJ1-1 NA TRBV6-6 CASSSGQLNTEAFF TGTGCCAGCAGTTCCGGACAGTTGAACACTGAAGCTTTCTTT
TRBD2 TRBJ2-7 NA TRBV5-1 CASSRGTSGYEQYF TGCGCCAGCAGCAGAGGGACTAGTGGTTATGAGCAGTACTTC
NA TRBJ1-5 NA TRBV19 CATNQGNQPQHF TGTGCCACCAATCAGGGGAACCAGCCCCAGCATTTT
TRBD1 TRBJ1-5 NA TRBV24-1 CATSDRAGGSNQPQHF TGTGCCACCAGTGATCGAGCAGGGGGCAGCAATCAGCCCCAGCATTTT
TRBD1 TRBJ1-1 NA TRBV18 CASSLLRTGAEAFF TGTGCCAGCTCACTTCTAAGGACAGGAGCTGAAGCTTTCTTT
TRBD1 TRBJ1-2 NA TRBV3-1/TRBV3-2 CASSRTGANYGYTF TGTGCCAGCAGCCGGACAGGGGCCAACTATGGCTACACCTTC
TRBD1 TRBJ2-3 NA TRBV11-3 CASSEGGTQYF TGTGCCAGCAGCGAAGGGGGCACGCAGTATTTT